The present T cell receptor (beta chain) was sequenced within a study of neoadjuvant anti-PD-1 for oral cavity cancer. Study overall: Non-progressing patients received a fourth nivolumab dose near day 43, then surgery on days 50-56.

V lost 3 bases, J lost 12 bases, and 11 bases stayed unmatched. The CDR3 covers 13 residues. CDR1 and CDR2 (germline): SEHNR, FQNEAQ (reference sequence). Time point in this sample: after neoadjuvant nivolumab, at surgical resection. Profiled with immunoSEQ multiplex PCR; TCRdb holds only in-frame clones, not every one. The sample comprises over 13,000 clones, nearly 75% of which are singletons, and about 2.3% rests with the top ten. This clone has a handful of counts. The material sequenced was PBMCs, taken after nivolumab (anti-PD-1) treatment. This TCR came from a person aged 35 to 85 with oral cavity squamous cell carcinoma. The V gene is TRBV7-9, the J gene TRBJ2-7; 7 positions agree with TRBD2. In nucleotides, the CDR3 is TGTGCCAGCAGCTTGGGGGGGAAGCGGCATCTGTACTTC. Amino acid sequence: CASSLGGKRHLYF. Variable domain in full (rest from reference TRBV7-9 and TRBJ2-7): DTGVSQNPRHKITKRGQNVTFRCDPISEHNRLYWYRQTLGQGPEFLTYFQNEAQLEKSRLLSDRFSAERPKGSFSTLEIQRTEQGDSAMYLCASSLGGKRHLYFGPGTRLTVT.